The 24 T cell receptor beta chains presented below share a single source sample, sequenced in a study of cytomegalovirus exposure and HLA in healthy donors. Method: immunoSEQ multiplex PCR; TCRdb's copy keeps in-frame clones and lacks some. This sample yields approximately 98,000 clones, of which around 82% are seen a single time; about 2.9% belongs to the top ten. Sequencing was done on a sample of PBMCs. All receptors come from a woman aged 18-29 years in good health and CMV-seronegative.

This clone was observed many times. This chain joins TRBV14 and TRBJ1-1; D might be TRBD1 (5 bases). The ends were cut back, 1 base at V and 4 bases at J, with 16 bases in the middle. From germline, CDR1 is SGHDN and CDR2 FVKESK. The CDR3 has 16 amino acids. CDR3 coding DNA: TGTGCCAGCAGCCAAGGCAGGGTTGGGTATGGCACTGAAGCTTTCTTT. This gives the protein CASSQGRVGYGTEAFF.

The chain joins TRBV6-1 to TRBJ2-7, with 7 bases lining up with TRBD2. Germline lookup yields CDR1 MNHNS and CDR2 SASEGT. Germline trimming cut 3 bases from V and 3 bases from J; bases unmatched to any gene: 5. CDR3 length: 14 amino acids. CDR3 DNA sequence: TGTGCCAGCAGTGACGGGGGGTCCGTCTACGAGCAGTACTTC. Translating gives CASSDGGSVYEQYF.

CDR3 loop: CASSLGTASNYGYTF. CDR3 nucleotide sequence: TGTGCCAGCAGCTTAGGGACAGCAAGTAACTATGGCTACACCTTC. This rearrangement joins TRBV5-6 to TRBJ1-2; 7 nucleotides line up with TRBD1. V lost 2 bases and J lost 1; bases outside the gene matches: 5. The length of the CDR3 is 15 residues. The V gene's germline CDR1 is SGHDT and CDR2 YYEEEE.

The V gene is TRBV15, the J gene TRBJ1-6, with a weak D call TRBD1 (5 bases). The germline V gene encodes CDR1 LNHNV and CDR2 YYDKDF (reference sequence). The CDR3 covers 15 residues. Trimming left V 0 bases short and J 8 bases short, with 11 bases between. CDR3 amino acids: CATSRDWGLHSPLHF. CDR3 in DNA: TGTGCCACCAGCAGAGATTGGGGACTCCATTCACCCCTCCACTTT. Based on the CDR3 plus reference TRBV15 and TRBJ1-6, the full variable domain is DAMVIQNPRYQVTQFGKPVTLSCSQTLNHNVMYWYQQKSSQAPKLLFHYYDKDFNNEADTPDNFQSRRPNTSFCFLDIRSPGLGDTAMYLCATSRDWGLHSPLHFGNGTRLTVT.

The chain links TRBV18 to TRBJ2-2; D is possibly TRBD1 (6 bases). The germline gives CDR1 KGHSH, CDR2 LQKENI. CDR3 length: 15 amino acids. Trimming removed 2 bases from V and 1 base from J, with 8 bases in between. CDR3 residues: CASSPGTMNTGELFF. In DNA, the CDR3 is TGTGCCAGCTCACCAGGGACAATGAACACCGGGGAGCTGTTTTTT.

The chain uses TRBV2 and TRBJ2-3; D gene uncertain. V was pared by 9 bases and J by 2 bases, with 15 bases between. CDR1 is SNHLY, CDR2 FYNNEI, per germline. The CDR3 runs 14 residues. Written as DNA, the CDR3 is TGTGCCAGTCCTAGAGCAAAAAACACAGATACGCAGTATTTT. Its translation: CASPRAKNTDTQYF. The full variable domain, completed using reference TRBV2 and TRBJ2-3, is EPEVTQTPSHQVTQMGQEVILRCVPISNHLYFYWYRQILGQKVEFLVSFYNNEISEKSEIFDDQFSVERPDGSNFTLKIRSTKLEDSAMYFCASPRAKNTDTQYFGPGTRLTVL.

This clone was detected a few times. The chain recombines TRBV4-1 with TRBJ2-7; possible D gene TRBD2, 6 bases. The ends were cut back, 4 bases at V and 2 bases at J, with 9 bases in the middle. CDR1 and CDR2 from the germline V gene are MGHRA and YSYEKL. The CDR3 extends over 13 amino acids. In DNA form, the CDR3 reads TGCGCCAGCAGCCCGGGACTTCCCTACGAGCAGTACTTC. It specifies CASSPGLPYEQYF.

In DNA form, the CDR3 reads TGTGCCACCAGCAGAGATCTACAGCAGAATGAAAAACTGTTTTTT. Protein sequence: CATSRDLQQNEKLFF. J is TRBJ1-4 and V is TRBV15; the D is unclear. Per germline, CDR1 LNHNV and CDR2 YYDKDF (reference sequence). V lost 0 bases and J lost 5, with 10 bases in between. This CDR3 is built from 15 residues.

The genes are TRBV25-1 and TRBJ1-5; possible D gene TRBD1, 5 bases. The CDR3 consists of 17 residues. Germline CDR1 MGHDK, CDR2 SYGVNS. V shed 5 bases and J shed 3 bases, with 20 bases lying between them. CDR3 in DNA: TGTGCCAGCAGTCCTCGGGAGCTTGAAGGGGACAATCAGCCCCAGCATTTT. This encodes CASSPRELEGDNQPQHF.

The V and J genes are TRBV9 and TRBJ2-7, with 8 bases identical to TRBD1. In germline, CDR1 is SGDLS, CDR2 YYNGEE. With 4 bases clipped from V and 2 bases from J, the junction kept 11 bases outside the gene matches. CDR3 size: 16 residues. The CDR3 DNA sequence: TGTGCCAGCAGCTTCCGTCCTGGGACAGGACCCTACGAGCAGTACTTC. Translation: CASSFRPGTGPYEQYF.

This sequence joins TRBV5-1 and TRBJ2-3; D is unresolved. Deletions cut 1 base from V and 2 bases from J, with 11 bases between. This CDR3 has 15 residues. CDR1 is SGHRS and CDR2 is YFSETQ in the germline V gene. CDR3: CASSLMGRNTDTQYF. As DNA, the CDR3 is TGCGCCAGCAGCTTGATGGGCCGCAACACAGATACGCAGTATTTT.

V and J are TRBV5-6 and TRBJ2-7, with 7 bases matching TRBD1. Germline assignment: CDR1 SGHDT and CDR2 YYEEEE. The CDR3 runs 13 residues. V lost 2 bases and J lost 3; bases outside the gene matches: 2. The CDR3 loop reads CASSLGGYYEQYF. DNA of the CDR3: TGTGCCAGCAGCTTAGGGGGCTACTACGAGCAGTACTTC.

CDR3: CASSYSGGGYEQYF. The DNA of the CDR3 is TGTGCCAGCAGTTATTCGGGGGGGGGATACGAGCAGTACTTC. The J gene is TRBJ2-7, the V gene TRBV27, with 8 positions matching TRBD2. The CDR3 runs to 14 residues. V lost 4 bases, J lost 4 bases, and 6 bases stayed unmatched. Germline CDR1 reads MNHEY; CDR2 reads SMNVEV (reference sequence).

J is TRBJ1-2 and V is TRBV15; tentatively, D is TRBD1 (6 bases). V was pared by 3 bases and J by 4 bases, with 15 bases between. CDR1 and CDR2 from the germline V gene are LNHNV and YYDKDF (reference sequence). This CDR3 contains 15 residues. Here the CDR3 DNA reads TGTGCCACCAGCAGGGCCTTGACAGGAAGCTATGGCTACACCTTC. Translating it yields CATSRALTGSYGYTF.

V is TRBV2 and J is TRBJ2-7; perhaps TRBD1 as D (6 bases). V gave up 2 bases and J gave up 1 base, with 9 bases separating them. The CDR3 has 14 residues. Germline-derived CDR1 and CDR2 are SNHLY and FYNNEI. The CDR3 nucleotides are TGTGCCAGCAGTGAATGGCAGGGGTCCTACGAGCAGTACTTC. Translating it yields CASSEWQGSYEQYF.

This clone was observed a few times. Here the CDR3 DNA reads TGCGCCAGCAGCCTTCCAGGGGGCCTAGACACCGGGGAGCTGTTTTTT. This sequence encodes CASSLPGGLDTGELFF. The V call is TRBV4-1, the J call TRBJ2-2; 8 nucleotides align to TRBD1. The CDR3 runs to 16 residues. V was pared by 4 bases and J by 3 bases, with 7 bases of the junction left unmatched. Germline V gene sequence: CDR1 MGHRA, CDR2 YSYEKL.

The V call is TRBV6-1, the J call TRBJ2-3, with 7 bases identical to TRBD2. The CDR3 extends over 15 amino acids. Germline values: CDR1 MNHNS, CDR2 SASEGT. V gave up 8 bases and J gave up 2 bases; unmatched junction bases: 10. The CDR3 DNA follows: TGTGCCAGCGCGGGGGACGGGCGTTACACAGATACGCAGTATTTT. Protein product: CASAGDGRYTDTQYF.

CDR3 residues: CASSYQGPFNTEAFF. CDR3 in DNA: TGTGCCAGCAGTTATCAGGGGCCCTTCAACACTGAAGCTTTCTTT. This chain connects TRBV6-5 to TRBJ1-1; D possibly corresponds to TRBD1 (6 bases). Germline V gives CDR1 MNHEY, CDR2 SVGAGI. There are 15 residues in the CDR3. Trimming removed 3 bases from V and 2 bases from J, with 13 bases in between.

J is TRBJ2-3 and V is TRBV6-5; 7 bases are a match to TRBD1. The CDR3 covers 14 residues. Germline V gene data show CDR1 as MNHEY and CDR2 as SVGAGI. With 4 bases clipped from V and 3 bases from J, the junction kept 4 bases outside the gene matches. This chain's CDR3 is CASSWEQGTDTQYF. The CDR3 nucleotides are TGTGCCAGCAGTTGGGAACAGGGGACAGATACGCAGTATTTT.

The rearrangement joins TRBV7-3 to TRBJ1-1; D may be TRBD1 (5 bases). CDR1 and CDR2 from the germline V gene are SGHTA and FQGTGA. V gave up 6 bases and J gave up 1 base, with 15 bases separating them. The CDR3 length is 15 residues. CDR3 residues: CASRSSGSSNTEAFF. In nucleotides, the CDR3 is TGTGCCAGCAGGAGCTCAGGGTCATCGAACACTGAAGCTTTCTTT.

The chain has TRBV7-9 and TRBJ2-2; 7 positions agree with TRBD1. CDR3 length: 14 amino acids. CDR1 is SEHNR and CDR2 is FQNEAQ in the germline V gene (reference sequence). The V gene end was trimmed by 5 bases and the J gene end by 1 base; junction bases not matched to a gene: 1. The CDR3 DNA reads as TGTGCCAGCAGCGGACAGGAGAACACCGGGGAGCTGTTTTTT. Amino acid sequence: CASSGQENTGELFF.

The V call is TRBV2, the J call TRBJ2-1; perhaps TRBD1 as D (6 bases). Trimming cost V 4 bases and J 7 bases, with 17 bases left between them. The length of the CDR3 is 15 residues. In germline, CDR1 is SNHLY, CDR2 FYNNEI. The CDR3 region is CASSVVAGVRNEQFF. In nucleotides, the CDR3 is TGTGCCAGCAGTGTCGTGGCAGGGGTTCGAAATGAGCAGTTCTTC. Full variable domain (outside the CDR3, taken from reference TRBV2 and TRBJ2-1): EPEVTQTPSHQVTQMGQEVILRCVPISNHLYFYWYRQILGQKVEFLVSFYNNEISEKSEIFDDQFSVERPDGSNFTLKIRSTKLEDSAMYFCASSVVAGVRNEQFFGPGTRLTVL.

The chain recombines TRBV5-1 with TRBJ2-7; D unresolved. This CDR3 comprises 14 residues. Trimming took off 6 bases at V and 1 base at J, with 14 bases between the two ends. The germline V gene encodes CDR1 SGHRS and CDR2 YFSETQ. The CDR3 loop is CASNLGGGSYEQYF. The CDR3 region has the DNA TGCGCCAGCAACCTGGGTGGCGGATCCTACGAGCAGTACTTC.

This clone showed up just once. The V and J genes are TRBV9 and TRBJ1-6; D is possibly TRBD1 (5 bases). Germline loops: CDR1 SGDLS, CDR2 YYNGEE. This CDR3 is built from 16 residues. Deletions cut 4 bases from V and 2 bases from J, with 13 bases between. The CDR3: CASSRWGNPYNSPLHF. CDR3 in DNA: TGTGCCAGCAGCCGATGGGGCAACCCCTATAATTCACCCCTCCACTTT.